The rows below give T cell receptor beta chains drawn from one sample of a study of blood T cell repertoires in COVID-19. Libraries were prepared by immunoSEQ multiplex PCR; TCRdb keeps only in-frame clonotypes and omits some of them. The table records 170,000 or so clones, more than 85% of them present only once. Material: peripheral blood. The origin of the receptors is a man between 60 and 75 years old with COVID-19, enrolled during active disease. CDR3s include the opening cysteine and the closing phenylalanine or tryptophan. A D gene is named only where the DNA matches it firmly. Rows give clone size only sometimes, using once, few, many, or a class for an expanded clone.

v_call,j_call,d_call,clone_size,cdr3_aa,cdr3_nt
TRBV10-3,TRBJ2-3,NA,NA,CAISEPGASTDTQYF,TGTGCCATCAGTGAGCCGGGAGCAAGCACAGATACGCAGTATTTT
TRBV7-7,TRBJ1-1,TRBD1,NA,CASSRITGATEAFF,TGTGCTAGCAGCCGAATTACAGGGGCCACTGAAGCTTTCTTT
TRBV2,TRBJ1-3,TRBD1,few,CASSYGQGGNTIYF,TGTGCCAGCAGCTACGGACAGGGTGGAAACACCATATATTTT
TRBV14,TRBJ2-1,TRBD1,NA,CASSPLLGQGDNEQFF,TGTGCCAGCAGCCCGTTACTTGGACAGGGGGACAATGAGCAGTTCTTC
TRBV19,TRBJ1-5,TRBD1,NA,CASSIKKKTGANTAYQPQHF,TGTGCCAGTAGTATAAAGAAGAAGACAGGGGCTAATACCGCTTATCAGCCCCAGCATTTT
TRBV7-9,TRBJ1-2,NA,NA,CASSSEGYGYTF,TGTGCCAGCAGCTCCGAGGGATATGGCTACACCTTC
TRBV27,TRBJ1-6,NA,NA,CASSRSGPPLHF,TGTGCCAGCAGTCGAAGTGGGCCACCCCTCCACTTT
TRBV4-3,TRBJ2-3,TRBD2,NA,CASSHQGAGNTDTQYF,TGCGCCAGCAGCCACCAGGGAGCGGGGAACACAGATACGCAGTATTTT
TRBV15,TRBJ1-1,NA,NA,CATSRDTLTGETAFF,TGTGCCACCAGCAGAGACACACTTACGGGGGAAACAGCTTTCTTT
TRBV2,TRBJ1-1,NA,NA,CARLKTPSGTEAFF,TGTGCCAGGCTCAAGACTCCATCTGGCACTGAAGCTTTCTTT
TRBV7-2,TRBJ1-6,NA,NA,CASSSFASSYNSPLHF,TGTGCCAGCAGCTCTTTCGCGAGCTCCTATAATTCACCCCTCCACTTT
TRBV3-1/TRBV3-2,TRBJ1-6,NA,once,CASSQLDRPSSYNSPLHF,TGTGCCAGCAGCCAACTCGACAGGCCAAGCTCCTATAATTCACCCCTCCACTTT
TRBV5-4,TRBJ1-1,NA,NA,CASSQNTEAFF,TGTGCCAGCAGCCAAAACACTGAAGCTTTCTTT
TRBV7-2,TRBJ2-1,NA,NA,CASSLIGSVDNEQFF,TGTGCCAGCAGCTTAATCGGTAGCGTAGACAATGAGCAGTTCTTC
TRBV27,TRBJ1-1,NA,once,CASRRTSMNTEAFF,TGTGCCAGCAGGCGGACAAGCATGAACACTGAAGCTTTCTTT
TRBV18,TRBJ2-7,TRBD2,NA,CASSPRGTSGTYEQYF,TGTGCCAGCTCACCACGCGGGACTAGCGGGACCTACGAGCAGTACTTC